The sequence of this T cell receptor (beta chain) was determined in a study of T cells in localized non-small cell lung cancer. Overall study findings and caveats: There were a median roughly 59 of the top 100 tumor clones appearing in adjacent lung. Uninvolved adjacent lung showed peak T cell clonality, exceeding tumor.

This clone was detected only a few times. What it recognizes is unknown. The length of the CDR3 is 16 residues. The table came from immunoSEQ multiplex PCR; TCRdb's copy has only in-frame clones and leaves some out. Here the sample spans over 2,500 clones, roughly 21% being singletons. The specimen was lung tumor tissue, collected before any cancer treatment. This TCR was recovered from a male donor older than 55 with stage III squamous cell lung carcinoma. The chain joins TRBV1 to TRBJ2-3; the table's D call TRBD2 went unverified against the DNA. TRBV1 is flagged as a pseudogene. The chain's CDR3 is CASSQATLYLTDTQYF. The CDR3, as DNA: TGCGCCAGCAGCCAAGCCACCTTGTACTTGACAGATACGCAGTATTTT.